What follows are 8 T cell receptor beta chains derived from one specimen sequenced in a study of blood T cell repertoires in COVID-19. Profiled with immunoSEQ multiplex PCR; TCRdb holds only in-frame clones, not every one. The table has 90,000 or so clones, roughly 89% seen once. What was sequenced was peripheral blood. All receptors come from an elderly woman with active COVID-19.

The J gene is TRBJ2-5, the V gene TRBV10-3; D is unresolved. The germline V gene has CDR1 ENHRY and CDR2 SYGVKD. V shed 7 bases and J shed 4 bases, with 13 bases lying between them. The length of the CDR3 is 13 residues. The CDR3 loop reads CAITQDGLETQYF. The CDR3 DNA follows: TGTGCCATCACCCAAGACGGGTTAGAGACCCAGTACTTC.

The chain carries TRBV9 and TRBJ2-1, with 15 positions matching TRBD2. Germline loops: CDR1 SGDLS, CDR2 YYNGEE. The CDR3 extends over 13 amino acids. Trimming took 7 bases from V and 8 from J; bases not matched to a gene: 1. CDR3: CASGLAGGDEQFF. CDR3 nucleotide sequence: TGTGCCAGCGGACTAGCGGGGGGGGATGAGCAGTTCTTC.

The CDR3 region has the DNA TGCGCCAGCAGCCCGGGACAGACTATGAACACTGAAGCTTTCTTT. Amino acids: CASSPGQTMNTEAFF. This chain links TRBV5-1 with TRBJ1-1; TRBD1 aligns across 7 bases. V gave up 4 bases and J gave up 0 bases; unmatched junction bases: 6. Germline V gene data show CDR1 as SGHRS and CDR2 as YFSETQ. The CDR3 is 15 amino acids.

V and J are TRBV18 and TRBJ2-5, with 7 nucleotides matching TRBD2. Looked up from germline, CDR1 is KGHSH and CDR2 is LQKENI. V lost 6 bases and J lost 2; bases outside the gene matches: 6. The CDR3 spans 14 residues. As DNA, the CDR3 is TGTGCCAGCTCCACCGCGGGAGTTCAAGAGACCCAGTACTTC. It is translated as CASSTAGVQETQYF.

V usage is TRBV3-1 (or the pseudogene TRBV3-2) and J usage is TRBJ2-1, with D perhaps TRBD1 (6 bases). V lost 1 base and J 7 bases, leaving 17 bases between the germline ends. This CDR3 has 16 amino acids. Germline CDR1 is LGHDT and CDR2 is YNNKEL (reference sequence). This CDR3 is CASSQVSGDKRNEQFF. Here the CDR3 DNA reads TGTGCCAGCAGCCAAGTTTCAGGGGATAAGAGGAATGAGCAGTTCTTC.

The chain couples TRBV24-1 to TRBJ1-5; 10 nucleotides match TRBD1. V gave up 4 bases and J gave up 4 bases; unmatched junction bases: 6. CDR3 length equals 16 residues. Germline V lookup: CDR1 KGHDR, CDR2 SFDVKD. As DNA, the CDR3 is TGTGCCACCAGTGAAACCGGGACAGGGGTTAATCAGCCCCAGCATTTT. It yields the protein CATSETGTGVNQPQHF.

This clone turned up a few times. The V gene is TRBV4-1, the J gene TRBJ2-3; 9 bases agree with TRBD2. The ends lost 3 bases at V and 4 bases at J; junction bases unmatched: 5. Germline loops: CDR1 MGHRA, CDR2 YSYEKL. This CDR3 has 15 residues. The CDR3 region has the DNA TGCGCCAGCAGCCATGGTAGCGGGAGCGCAGATACGCAGTATTTT. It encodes CASSHGSGSADTQYF.

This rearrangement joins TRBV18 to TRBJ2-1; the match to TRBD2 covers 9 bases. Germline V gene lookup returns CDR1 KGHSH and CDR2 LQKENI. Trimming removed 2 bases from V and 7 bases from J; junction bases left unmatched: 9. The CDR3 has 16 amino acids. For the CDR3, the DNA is TGTGCCAGCTCACCAAGGGAAATAGCGGGGGCAAATGAGCAGTTCTTC. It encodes CASSPREIAGANEQFF.